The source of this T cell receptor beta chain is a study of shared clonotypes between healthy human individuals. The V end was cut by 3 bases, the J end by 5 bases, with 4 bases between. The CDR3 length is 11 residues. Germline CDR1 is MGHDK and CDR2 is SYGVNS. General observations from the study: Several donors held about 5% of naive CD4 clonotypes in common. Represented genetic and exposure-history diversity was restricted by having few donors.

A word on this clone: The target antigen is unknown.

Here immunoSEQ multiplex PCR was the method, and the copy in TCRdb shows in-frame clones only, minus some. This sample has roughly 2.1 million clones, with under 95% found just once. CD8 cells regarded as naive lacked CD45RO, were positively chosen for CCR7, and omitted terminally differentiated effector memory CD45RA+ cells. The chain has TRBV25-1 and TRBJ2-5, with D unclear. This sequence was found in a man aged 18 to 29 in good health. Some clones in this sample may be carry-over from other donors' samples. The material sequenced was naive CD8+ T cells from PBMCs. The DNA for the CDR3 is TGTGCCAGCAGTGACGAGGAGACCCAGTACTTC. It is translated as CASSDEETQYF. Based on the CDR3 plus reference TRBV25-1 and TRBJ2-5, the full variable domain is EADIYQTPRYLVIGTGKKITLECSQTMGHDKMYWYQQDPGMELHLIHYSYGVNSTEKGDLSSESTVSRIRTEHFPLTLESARPSHTSQYLCASSDEETQYFGPGTRLLVL.